The clone carrying this TCR beta chain appeared a few times. The sample belongs to a study of sequential checkpoint blockade in melanoma. Only in-frame clones appear in the TCRdb table, and some are missing; sequencing was by immunoSEQ multiplex PCR. In the table there are fewer than 35,000 clones, roughly 80% of which are singletons. This sample's treatment: randomized to nivolumab then ipilimumab (arm A) or the reverse (arm B). This CDR3 is built from 15 residues. V was shortened by 1 base and J by 0 bases, with 9 bases between the two germline ends. In germline, CDR1 is SGHAT, CDR2 FQNNGV. This TCR came from a human donor with melanoma. J is TRBJ1-1 and V is TRBV11-2, with no clear D. The sequences come from CD8+ T cells sorted from blood (inferred from file names), collected from a patient given nivolumab and ipilimumab in sequence. CDR3 DNA: TGTGCCAGCAGCTTAGTCATTGGCTTGAACACTGAAGCTTTCTTT. Encoded protein: CASSLVIGLNTEAFF. The full variable domain, completed using reference TRBV11-2 and TRBJ1-1, is EAGVAQSPRYKIIEKRQSVAFWCNPISGHATLYWYQQILGQGPKLLIQFQNNGVVDDSQLPKDRFSAERLKGVDSTLKIQPAKLEDSAVYLCASSLVIGLNTEAFFGQGTRLTVV.